One and the same sample provided the 26 T cell receptor beta chains below, sequenced in a study of T cells in Graves' hyperthyroidism and ophthalmopathy. It was RNA transcripts that yielded the amplified TCR beta CDR3 regions. Primed by the HTBI set, a first-round RT-PCR was run on the TCR CDR3. TCRdb independently ran MiXCR on the multiplex PCR reads; one entry per CDR3 protein. Here the sample spans around 300,000 distinct CDR3 sequences, roughly 18% being singletons. Source material: blood. Receptor source: a man aged 45 to 65 with Graves' ophthalmopathy.

The chain carries TRBV12-3 or TRBV12-4 and TRBJ2-1; 10 nucleotides agree with TRBD2. V gave up 3 bases and J gave up 0 bases; unmatched junction bases: 8. The CDR3 covers 18 residues. CDR3 bases: TGTGCCAGCAGTTTTCGAGCGGGAGGGCGGAGCTCCTACAATGAGCAGTTCTTC. Translating it yields CASSFRAGGRSSYNEQFF.

On this clonotype itself: A much larger clone is a single base away; this may be a read error. V gene TRBV20-1 combines with J gene TRBJ1-1, with D perhaps TRBD1 (5 bases). The CDR3 is 14 residues long. V lost 3 bases and J 3 bases, leaving 14 bases between the germline ends. Per germline, CDR1 DFQATT and CDR2 SNEGSKA (reference sequence). The DNA for the CDR3 is TGCAGTGCTAGGGGCATCAGGGAGGACACTGAAGCTTTCTTT. This codes for CSARGIREDTEAFF.

In this sample, this clonotype turned up many times. This rearrangement joins TRBV5-1 to TRBJ2-1; D ambiguous. Trimming took off 4 bases at V and 5 bases at J, with 16 bases between the two ends. Germline V gives CDR1 SGHRS, CDR2 YFSETQ. This CDR3 is 15 amino acids long. CDR3 loop: CASSLDLSPHNEQFF. For the CDR3, the DNA is TGCGCCAGCAGCCTCGACCTGTCACCACACAATGAGCAGTTCTTC.

This clonotype appeared many times. The rearrangement uses TRBV7-9 and TRBJ1-2; 7 bases are shared with TRBD1. The trim removed 4 bases at V and 4 bases at J, leaving 3 bases unmatched. The length of the CDR3 is 13 residues. Germline CDR1 and CDR2: SEHNR and FQNEAQ (reference sequence). CDR3 sequence reads: CASSSGQVYGYTF. CDR3 coding DNA: TGTGCCAGCAGCTCAGGACAGGTCTATGGCTACACCTTC.

This clonotype has only a few counts. This rearrangement joins TRBV6-1 to TRBJ1-5, with D possibly TRBD1 on 5 matching bases. V was trimmed by 5 bases and J by 5 bases, leaving 16 bases between them. The CDR3 length is 15 residues. In germline, CDR1 is MNHNS, CDR2 SASEGT. This CDR3 is CASSFSRQSDQPQHF. The CDR3 DNA is TGTGCCAGCAGTTTCTCCCGACAGTCGGATCAGCCCCAGCATTTT.

There are a few counts of this clonotype. V is TRBV30 and J is TRBJ2-5; 11 nucleotides match TRBD2. Germline CDR1 GTSNPN, CDR2 SVGIG (reference sequence). The CDR3 has 16 amino acids. J gave up 4 bases and V 0 bases, and 7 bases lay outside the gene matches. The CDR3 DNA reads as TGTGCCTGGAGTGTAAAGGGCCTAGCGGGAGGAGAGACCCAGTACTTC. Its translation is CAWSVKGLAGGETQYF.

The CDR3 DNA is TGTGCCAGCAGAGTAACTAGCGGGAGTTCCTACGAGCAGTACTTC. Its protein product is CASRVTSGSSYEQYF. The V call is TRBV6-1, the J call TRBJ2-7; the match to TRBD2 covers 11 bases. The CDR3 is 15 residues long. Germline V gene data show CDR1 as MNHNS and CDR2 as SASEGT. With V trimmed by 6 bases and J by 1 base, 5 bases remained unmatched.

The table lists this clonotype with a few counts. This chain uses TRBV9 with TRBJ2-6; D is unresolved. The CDR3 sequence is 13 residues long. In germline, CDR1 is SGDLS, CDR2 YYNGEE. V lost 7 bases to trimming and J lost 3 bases, with 8 bases between them. CDR3 residues: CASDPGGANVLTF. The DNA for the CDR3 is TGTGCCAGCGATCCGGGTGGGGCCAACGTCCTGACTTTC.

This clonotype has at least ten counts. The chain uses TRBV12-3 or TRBV12-4 and TRBJ2-7; D perhaps matches TRBD2 (6 bases). The length of the CDR3 is 13 residues. V was trimmed by 6 bases and J by 6 bases, leaving 15 bases between them. This chain's CDR3 is CASSSLAGLEQYF. CDR3 in DNA: TGTGCCAGCAGCTCCTTGGCGGGACTCGAGCAGTACTTC.

This clonotype occurred many times. The chain uses TRBV10-3 and TRBJ2-6, with TRBD2 identical over 10 bases. Germline V gene sequence: CDR1 ENHRY, CDR2 SYGVKD. This CDR3 has 19 residues. V was pared by 2 bases and J by 0 bases, with 7 bases of the junction left unmatched. CDR3 sequence: CAISEGSAGGHSGANVLTF. The CDR3 region has the DNA TGTGCCATCAGTGAGGGTTCAGCGGGAGGGCACTCTGGGGCCAACGTCCTGACTTTC.

This clonotype occurred many times. The chain joins TRBV7-3 to TRBJ2-2; D ambiguous. The V end was cut by 3 bases, the J end by 6 bases, with 5 bases between. This CDR3 has 12 amino acids. Germline V CDR1 and CDR2: SGHTA, FQGTGA. CDR3 nucleotides: TGTGCCAGCAGCTTTAGAGCCGGGGAGCTGTTTTTT. Translated, it gives CASSFRAGELFF.

There are many counts of this clonotype. The chain joins TRBV30 to TRBJ1-2; D not resolved. Germline V gene sequence: CDR1 GTSNPN, CDR2 SVGIG (reference sequence). Trimming took 1 base from V and 0 from J, leaving 3 bases between them. The CDR3 has 12 amino acids. Here the CDR3 reads CAWSETNYGYTF. The CDR3 DNA follows: TGTGCCTGGAGTGAGACTAACTATGGCTACACCTTC. Variable domain in full (rest from reference TRBV30 and TRBJ1-2): SQTIHQWPATLVQPVGSPLSLECTVEGTSNPNLYWYRQAAGRGLQLLFYSVGIGQISSEVPQNLSASRPQDRQFILSSKKLLLSDSGFYLCAWSETNYGYTFGSGTRLTVV.

This clonotype was counted many times. Compared with germline, one end of the junction differs, possibly owing to a read error. The chain joins TRBV11-2 to TRBJ2-7; perhaps TRBD1 as D (6 bases). This CDR3 is 14 amino acids long. Germline loops: CDR1 SGHAT, CDR2 FQNNGV. DNA of the CDR3: TGTACCAGCAGCTCATACAGGGCGTCCTACGAGCAGTACTTC. This gives the protein CTSSSYRASYEQYF.

The chain carries TRBV2 and TRBJ2-5; 10 nucleotides align to TRBD2. Germline values: CDR1 SNHLY, CDR2 FYNNEI. CDR3 size: 16 residues. V shed 2 bases and J 7 bases; nucleotides not matched to a gene: 10. The CDR3: CASSELAGAPGRTQYF. For the CDR3, the DNA is TGTGCCAGCAGTGAACTAGCGGGAGCGCCAGGAAGGACCCAGTACTTC.

This clonotype has a handful of counts. The chain uses TRBV6-1 and TRBJ2-1; 16 bases line up with TRBD2. The J segment lost 9 bases and the V segment lost 7 bases, leaving 6 bases of the junction unmatched. Looked up from germline, CDR1 is MNHNS and CDR2 is SASEGT. The CDR3 is made up of 15 amino acids. CDR3 coding DNA: TGTGCCAGCAACATGGGACTAGCGGGAGGGGGTGAGCAGTTCTTC. This translates into CASNMGLAGGGEQFF.

J is TRBJ2-1 and V is TRBV4-1, with D unclear. V shed 1 base and J shed 7 bases, with 14 bases lying between them. Germline assignment: CDR1 MGHRA and CDR2 YSYEKL. The CDR3 consists of 15 residues. The DNA for the CDR3 is TGCGCCAGCAGCCAAGTTGGGCAAGATTGGAATGAGCAGTTCTTC. Protein product: CASSQVGQDWNEQFF.

The CDR3 loop is CSARVLTVGSGELFF. DNA of the CDR3: TGCAGTGCTAGAGTCCTTACAGTTGGATCCGGGGAGCTGTTTTTT. The V gene is TRBV20-1, the J gene TRBJ2-2; the D is unclear. The CDR3 is 15 amino acids. V lost 1 base to trimming and J lost 6 bases, with 15 bases between them. Germline V gene data show CDR1 as DFQATT and CDR2 as SNEGSKA (reference sequence).

The rearrangement joins TRBV29-1 to TRBJ2-5; D remains unclear. The germline gives CDR1 SQVTM, CDR2 ANQGSEA. Trimming shortened V by 7 bases and J by 1 base, and 4 bases separated the two germline ends. The CDR3 is 10 residues long. CDR3 residues: CSAIQETQYF. The DNA for the CDR3 is TGCAGCGCTATCCAAGAGACCCAGTACTTC.

The chain employs TRBV20-1 and TRBJ2-7; D gene uncertain. CDR1 and CDR2 from the germline V gene are DFQATT and SNEGSKA (reference sequence). CDR3 length equals 10 residues. V lost 7 bases to trimming and J lost 7 bases, with 11 bases between them. The CDR3 region is CSGKVVEQYF. The CDR3 DNA reads TGCAGTGGCAAAGTCGTTGAGCAGTACTTC.

This clonotype was seen repeatedly, ten times or more. The V and J genes are TRBV20-1 and TRBJ2-7; no definite D call. Trimming cost V 3 bases and J 6 bases, with 18 bases left between them. The CDR3 has 14 amino acids. CDR1 is DFQATT, CDR2 SNEGSKA, per germline (reference sequence). The CDR3 spells CSARPSSPLGEQYF. CDR3 sequence (DNA): TGCAGTGCTAGGCCCTCCTCACCCCTTGGCGAGCAGTACTTC.

The DNA for the CDR3 is TGTGCCAGCTCACTCCTTCAGGGGGCTAATTCACCCCTCCACTTT. Translating it yields CASSLLQGANSPLHF. The rearrangement links TRBV18 to TRBJ1-6; 8 positions match TRBD1. V was pared by 4 bases and J by 6 bases, with 5 bases of the junction left unmatched. Germline CDR1 KGHSH, CDR2 LQKENI. The CDR3 spans 15 residues. Full variable domain (outside the CDR3, taken from reference TRBV18 and TRBJ1-6): NAGVMQNPRHLVRRRGQEARLRCSPMKGHSHVYWYRQLPEEGLKFMVYLQKENIIDESGMPKERFSAEFPKEGPSILRIQQVVRGDSAAYFCASSLLQGANSPLHFGNGTRLTVT.

Ten or more counts support this clonotype. The V and J genes are TRBV14 and TRBJ2-7; no firm D call. Germline CDR1 and CDR2: SGHDN and FVKESK. The CDR3 has 13 amino acids. The V and J ends lost 0 bases and 3 bases respectively, with 6 bases between them. The CDR3 bases are TGTGCCAGCAGCCAAGATCCAGTCTACGAGCAGTACTTC. Translated: CASSQDPVYEQYF.

J is TRBJ2-3 and V is TRBV30; no clear D. Looked up from germline, CDR1 is GTSNPN and CDR2 is SVGIG (reference sequence). The CDR3 loop spans 12 amino acids. V was cut by 2 bases and J by 6 bases, with 9 bases left in between. The CDR3 DNA is TGTGCCTGGAGTCAAATAAGGGATACGCAGTATTTT. Translation gives CAWSQIRDTQYF.

There are a few counts of this clonotype. The chain is built from TRBV20-1 and TRBJ1-5; D uncertain. Trimming stripped 7 bases from V and 3 bases from J, with 13 bases between. The CDR3 sequence is 13 residues long. The V gene's germline CDR1 is DFQATT and CDR2 SNEGSKA (reference sequence). The CDR3 here is CSVVHGPNQPQHF. The CDR3 bases are TGCAGTGTAGTTCACGGCCCCAATCAGCCCCAGCATTTT.

The V and J genes are TRBV6-1 and TRBJ1-5, with D possibly being TRBD1 (5 bases). The CDR3 spans 15 residues. Germline-derived CDR1 and CDR2 are MNHNS and SASEGT. Between the trimmed V and J ends, which lost 1 base and 6 bases, there was a span of 13 bases. The CDR3: CASSEGGAGSQPQHF. CDR3 coding DNA: TGTGCCAGCAGTGAAGGTGGGGCAGGCAGTCAGCCCCAGCATTTT.

This clonotype was recorded a few times. The chain links TRBV2 to TRBJ1-1; D possibly corresponds to TRBD1 (5 bases). Trimming removed 5 bases at V and 0 bases at J, with 10 bases between. CDR1 is SNHLY and CDR2 is FYNNEI in the germline V gene. There are 14 residues in the CDR3. The CDR3 DNA follows: TGTGCCAGCAGTCAGACAGACTTGAACACTGAAGCTTTCTTT. Amino acid sequence: CASSQTDLNTEAFF.